Detailed here is one TCR beta chain. Its antigen is not identified. Donors consisted of healthy bone marrow donors. The V gene's germline CDR1 is SGHTA and CDR2 FQGNSA. Trimming pared 5 bases from V and 0 bases from J, leaving 23 bases between. The CDR3 spans 19 residues. The source of the sample is a study of cytomegalovirus exposure and HLA in healthy donors. PCR used 60 Vbeta primers and 13 Jbeta primers. Sequenced by immunoSEQ multiplex PCR; TCRdb stores in-frame clones only, minus some. The profile shows 150,000 to 200,000 clones, over 70% of them singletons. Overall study findings and caveats: In vitro confirmation showed three CMV-associated chains to be CMV antigen specific. It was approximately 170 TCR beta chains that were listed as cytomegalovirus-associated.

This sequence joins TRBV7-2 and TRBJ1-5; D ambiguous. The clonotype was recovered from a man aged 35-49 years in good health and CMV-seronegative. Specimen: PBMCs. The CDR3: CASSLREANPGYSNQPQHF. The CDR3 DNA sequence: TGTGCCAGCAGCCTCCGGGAGGCTAACCCCGGATATAGCAATCAGCCCCAGCATTTT.